This is a list of T cell receptor beta chains from one sample in a study of T cells after yellow fever vaccination. MiXCR, applied by TCRdb to the 5' RACE reads, yields one record per CDR3 protein. The sample holds some 300,000 distinct CDR3 sequences; around 10% are singletons and the top ten take around 3.5%. Sequenced material: CD4+ T cells sorted from PBMCs, taken 5 days after the yellow fever booster vaccination. These receptors were taken from a man between 18 and 29 years old who received the YFV17D yellow fever vaccine. Each CDR3 is given without its conserved first and last residue.

11 TRBJ2-1 TRBV7-2 ASSLEGWGKQF
14 TRBJ1-1 TRBV7-9 ASSPTGEGGRTEAF
13 TRBJ1-3 TRBV28 ASSFRPSSGNTIY
15 TRBJ2-1 TRBV6-1 ASSEGEEAGWYNEQF
13 TRBJ1-5 TRBV4-2 ASSQTGQGNQPQH
13 TRBJ2-2 TRBV5-4 ASSLARGQTGELF
11 TRBJ1-2 TRBV4-2 ASSRTDGYGYT
11 TRBJ2-4 TRBV2 ASRTGTENIQY
13 TRBJ1-1 TRBV18 ASSPAGRTNTEAF
13 TRBJ2-2 TRBV7-2 ASSLRDRNTGELF
11 TRBJ1-1 TRBV20-1 SATTTADTEAF
11 TRBJ1-2 TRBV20-1 SARGSGNYGYT
11 TRBJ2-7 TRBV6-2/TRBV6-3 ASSWAGRYEQY
11 TRBJ2-2 TRBV12-3/TRBV12-4 ASSFTISGELF
12 TRBJ2-2 TRBV18 ASSPPGRKGELF
14 TRBJ2-2 TRBV19 ASSIDRGQKTGELF
12 TRBJ2-4 TRBV5-1 ASSLWDSKNIQY
14 TRBJ2-3 TRBV9 ASSVGTSRGTDTQY
13 TRBJ1-2 TRBV18 ASSPTTVTGYGYT
13 TRBJ1-4 TRBV20-1 SARAPETTNEKLF
16 TRBJ1-2 TRBV9 ASSVAGRGQRANYGYT
13 TRBJ1-5 TRBV10-3 AISESPRGNQPQH
14 TRBJ1-1 TRBV5-1 ASSFSFGRGGTEAF
13 TRBJ1-5 TRBV6-5 ASKERAAGNQPQH
12 TRBJ1-2 TRBV5-1 ASSLLTGVDGYT
13 TRBJ2-1 TRBV6-2/TRBV6-3 ASYHRDRGIGEQF
8 TRBJ2-5 TRBV7-8 ASSLKTQY
16 TRBJ2-5 TRBV12-3/TRBV12-4 ASSLGVSGGPGVETQY
15 TRBJ2-5 TRBV10-1 ASSLSGTGGPLGTQY
11 TRBJ2-7 TRBV27 ASTPGTAGEQY
12 TRBJ2-1 TRBV21-1 ASSKGELDNEQF
11 TRBJ2-2 TRBV25-1 ASTKPNTGELF
14 TRBJ2-7 TRBV20-1 SPYGTSGGKVSEQY
13 TRBJ2-3 TRBV18 ASSSSVPSTDTQY
10 TRBJ1-2 TRBV20-1 SLGGVLYGYT